These 13 T cell receptor beta chains share one sample of origin, sequenced in a study of blood T cell repertoires in COVID-19 (dated by TCRdb to 2020 to 2022). The library was built by means of the immunoSEQ multiplex PCR assay. The immuneACCESS repertoire file appears here via TCRdb, limited to in-frame rearrangements. These files lack a portion of the clones; in checked studies, under half of the deficit traces to unresolved V genes, and the cause of the others is not known. The sample includes about 180,000 clones, with 83% observed a single time. 1.5% to 1.7% of the sample comes from the top ten. Sequencing used peripheral blood. The receptors were sampled from a human donor in a cohort sampled during active COVID-19.

DNA for the CDR3: TGTGCCAGCAGCGTAGGACTGGACAGGGTCGTAACAGATACGCAGTATTTT. Amino acid sequence: CASSVGLDRVVTDTQYF. The V gene is TRBV9, the J gene TRBJ2-3; 8 bases agree with TRBD1. This CDR3 comprises 17 residues. CDR1 is SGDLS and CDR2 is YYNGEE in the germline V gene. V lost 0 bases to trimming and J lost 3 bases; unmatched junction nucleotides: 9.

In DNA form, the CDR3 reads TGTGCCATCAGTAAAGCCCGACAGGACCAAGAGACCCAGTACTTC. This sequence encodes CAISKARQDQETQYF. The chain carries TRBV10-3 and TRBJ2-5; a possible D gene is TRBD1 (6 bases). The ends were cut back, 5 bases at V and 0 bases at J, with 13 bases in the middle. CDR1 and CDR2 (germline): ENHRY, SYGVKD. This CDR3 comprises 15 residues.

The chain carries TRBV27 and TRBJ2-7; maybe TRBD2 (5 bases). This CDR3 region has 13 residues. The ends were cut back, 0 bases at V and 6 bases at J, with 9 bases in the middle. Germline CDR1 and CDR2: MNHEY and SMNVEV (reference sequence). CDR3 DNA sequence: TGTGCCAGCAGTTTATCTCGGACTGTCGAGCAGTACTTC. This gives the protein CASSLSRTVEQYF.

The chain couples TRBV7-2 to TRBJ2-5; a weak D match, TRBD1 (7 bases). Germline CDR1 SGHTA, CDR2 FQGNSA. This CDR3 spans 15 amino acids. V lost 5 bases and J lost 4, with 17 bases in between. The CDR3 DNA reads TGTGCCAGCAGCGGCGAGACAGGGAGGTCAGAGACCCAGTACTTC. Protein product: CASSGETGRSETQYF.

The J gene is TRBJ2-3, the V gene TRBV11-2; TRBD2 aligns across 7 bases. Trimming took 4 bases from V and 2 from J; bases not matched to a gene: 9. The CDR3 loop spans 16 amino acids. Germline CDR1 reads SGHAT; CDR2 reads FQNNGV. CDR3 loop: CASSSSSGANTDTQYF. CDR3 sequence (DNA): TGTGCCAGCAGCTCGTCGAGCGGGGCCAACACAGATACGCAGTATTTT. The full variable domain, rest sourced from reference TRBV11-2 and TRBJ2-3, is EAGVAQSPRYKIIEKRQSVAFWCNPISGHATLYWYQQILGQGPKLLIQFQNNGVVDDSQLPKDRFSAERLKGVDSTLKIQPAKLEDSAVYLCASSSSSGANTDTQYFGPGTRLTVL.

The CDR3, as DNA: TGTGCCAGCAGTCGGACAGGGAACACTGAAGCTTTCTTT. As protein: CASSRTGNTEAFF. J is TRBJ1-1 and V is TRBV7-9, with 7 bases that match TRBD1. Germline V lookup: CDR1 SEHNR, CDR2 FQNEAQ (reference sequence). There are 13 residues in the CDR3. With 6 bases clipped from V and 1 base from J, the junction kept 2 bases outside the gene matches.

This rearrangement joins TRBV10-3 to TRBJ1-2; D might be TRBD1 (5 bases). The length of the CDR3 is 13 residues. The V gene's germline CDR1 is ENHRY and CDR2 SYGVKD. Trimming took 7 bases from V and 7 from J, leaving 16 bases between them. This CDR3 reads CAITSGGESGYTF. As DNA, the CDR3 is TGTGCCATCACCTCGGGGGGGGAAAGTGGCTACACCTTC.

The chain uses TRBV6-5 and TRBJ2-7; TRBD1 aligns across 7 bases. This CDR3 is built from 15 residues. From germline, CDR1 is MNHEY and CDR2 SVGAGI. V was clipped by 6 bases and J by 5 bases; unmatched bases: 13. This CDR3 is CASRLTGSEYHEQYF. The CDR3 DNA reads as TGTGCCAGCAGACTGACAGGGAGTGAATACCACGAGCAGTACTTC.

The genes are TRBV9 and TRBJ2-5, with 7 bases aligning to TRBD2. Germline CDR1 reads SGDLS; CDR2 reads YYNGEE. Trimming took 10 bases from V and 0 from J; bases not matched to a gene: 12. The CDR3 has 15 amino acids. The CDR3 loop reads CASQVGGEYQETQYF. The CDR3 coding sequence is TGTGCCTCCCAAGTTGGGGGGGAGTACCAAGAGACCCAGTACTTC. The entire variable domain, with the rest obtained from reference TRBV9 and TRBJ2-5, is as follows: DSGVTQTPKHLITATGQRVTLRCSPRSGDLSVYWYQQSLDQGLQFLIQYYNGEERAKGNILERFSAQQFPDLHSELNLSSLELGDSALYFCASQVGGEYQETQYFGPGTRLLVL.

The chain carries TRBV7-9 and TRBJ2-7; perhaps TRBD1 as D (5 bases). The V and J ends lost 6 bases and 6 bases respectively, with 15 bases between them. The CDR3 is 13 residues long. CDR1 is SEHNR, CDR2 FQNEAQ, per germline (reference sequence). CDR3 region: CASSPGWQSEQYF. The CDR3 DNA is TGTGCCAGCAGTCCAGGGTGGCAAAGCGAGCAGTACTTC.

The V and J genes are TRBV18 and TRBJ2-7; TRBD1 agrees at 11 bases. The CDR3 has 16 amino acids. V shed 0 bases, J shed 7 bases, and the junction held 8 bases outside the gene matches. CDR1 is KGHSH, CDR2 LQKENI, per germline. The CDR3 nucleotides read TGTGCCAGCTCACCACCTATGGGACAGGGGGACGGGGAGCAGTACTTC. Protein: CASSPPMGQGDGEQYF.

As to this clone: The junction and the germline gene differ at one end; a read error may be behind it. The chain combines TRBV7-7 with TRBJ2-1, with TRBD2 identical over 9 bases. The germline gives CDR1 SSHAT, CDR2 FNYEAQ (reference sequence). There are 14 residues in the CDR3. This CDR3 reads CASSLEALAGEQFF. CDR3 DNA: TGTGCTAGCAGCTTAGAGGCACTAGCGGGCGAGCAGTTCTTC.

CDR3 DNA sequence: TGTGCCAGCAGTTCCCCGACTAGCGGGAGCTCCTACGAGCAGTACTTC. As protein: CASSSPTSGSSYEQYF. The V call is TRBV6-2 or TRBV6-3, the J call TRBJ2-7; 12 nucleotides align to TRBD2. The CDR3 loop spans 16 amino acids. Germline-derived CDR1 and CDR2 are MNHEY and SVGEGT. V lost 4 bases to trimming and J lost 0 bases; unmatched junction nucleotides: 4.